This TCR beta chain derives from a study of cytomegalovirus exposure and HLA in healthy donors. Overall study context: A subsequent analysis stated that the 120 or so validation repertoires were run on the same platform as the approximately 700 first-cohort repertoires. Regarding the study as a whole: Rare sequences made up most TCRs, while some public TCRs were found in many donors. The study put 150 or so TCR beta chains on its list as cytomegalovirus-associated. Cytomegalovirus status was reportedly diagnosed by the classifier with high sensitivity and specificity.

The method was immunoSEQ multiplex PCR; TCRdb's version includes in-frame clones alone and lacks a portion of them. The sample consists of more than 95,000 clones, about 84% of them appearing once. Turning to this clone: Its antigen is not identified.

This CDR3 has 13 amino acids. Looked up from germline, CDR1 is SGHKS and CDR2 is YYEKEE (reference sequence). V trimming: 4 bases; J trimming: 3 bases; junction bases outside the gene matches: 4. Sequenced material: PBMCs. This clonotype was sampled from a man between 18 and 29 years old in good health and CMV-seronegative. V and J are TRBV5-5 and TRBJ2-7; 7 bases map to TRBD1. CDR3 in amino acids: CASSRDRVYEQYF. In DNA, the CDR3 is TGTGCCAGCAGCCGCGACAGGGTCTACGAGCAGTACTTC.